A selection of T cell receptor beta chains follows, all from one sample in a study of shared clonotypes between healthy human individuals. Libraries were prepared by immunoSEQ multiplex PCR; TCRdb keeps only in-frame clonotypes and omits some of them. The sample holds roughly 2.2 million clones, just over 90% seen once. The sample taken for sequencing was naive CD4+ T cells from PBMCs. These receptors were obtained from a man between 18 and 29 years old in good health. Some clones in this sample may be carry-over from other donors' samples. Both conserved end residues are part of each CDR3. The D gene is left open where the match is weak. Only some rows state a clone size, as once, few, many or a class for expanded clones.

v_gene	j_gene	d_gene	abundance	CDR3nt	CDR3aa
TRBV28	TRBJ2-7	-	-	TGTGCCAGCAGGACGGCGGGATCCCGTCAGTACTTC	CASRTAGSRQYF
TRBV2	TRBJ1-5	-	-	TGTGCCAGTTCCGAGAATATAGGTGGGGGGAGGCAGCCCCAGCATTTT	CASSENIGGGRQPQHF
TRBV30	TRBJ2-7	-	-	TGTGCCTGGAGTGTAGGGGCCGGCACCGTCGAGCAGTACTTC	CAWSVGAGTVEQYF
TRBV10-3	TRBJ2-1	TRBD2	-	TGTGCCATCAGTGCACCGGGACTAGCGGGAGAAGTGTACAATGAGCAGTTCTTC	CAISAPGLAGEVYNEQFF
TRBV11-2	TRBJ2-5	-	-	TGTGCCAGCAGCCCTACCGGAGTGTCCCAAGAGACCCAGTACTTC	CASSPTGVSQETQYF
TRBV11-2	TRBJ2-4	TRBD2	-	TGTGCCAGCAGCCCAAGGACTAGCGGGCTAAACATTCAGTACTTC	CASSPRTSGLNIQYF
TRBV27	TRBJ2-2	TRBD2	-	TGTGCCAGCAGCTCTAGCGGGAGGTTCACCGGGGAGCTGTTTTTT	CASSSSGRFTGELFF
TRBV6-1	TRBJ2-3	TRBD2	-	TGTGCCAGCAAACTAGCGGGAAGCACAGATACGCAGTATTTT	CASKLAGSTDTQYF
TRBV23-1	TRBJ2-7	TRBD2	-	TGCGCCAGCACTCCTGGGGGACTACCTTACGAGCAGTACTTC	CASTPGGLPYEQYF
TRBV5-1	TRBJ2-3	-	-	TGCGCCAGCAGCCCTGGGGGCGGGATTCGCACAGATACGCAGTATTTT	CASSPGGGIRTDTQYF
TRBV5-4	TRBJ1-3	-	-	TGTGCCAGCAGCGTAGACGGATCTGGAAACACCATATATTTT	CASSVDGSGNTIYF
TRBV28	TRBJ2-7	TRBD1	-	TGTGCCAGCAGTTCTCCGGGACAGGGTTACGAGCAGTACTTC	CASSSPGQGYEQYF
TRBV2	TRBJ2-2	-	-	TGTGCCAGCACTGATACAGGGACCGGGGAGCTGTTTTTT	CASTDTGTGELFF
TRBV10-3	TRBJ1-2	-	-	TGTGCCATCAGTGAGTCAGGACAAACGGGCTCTGGCTACACCTTC	CAISESGQTGSGYTF
TRBV28	TRBJ2-1	TRBD2	-	TGTGCCAGCAGGCCTCTTAGCGGGAGGCCCTACAATGAGCAGTTCTTC	CASRPLSGRPYNEQFF
TRBV6-5	TRBJ1-1	-	-	TGTGCCAGCATCCCAGGTTCGAACACTGAAGCTTTCTTT	CASIPGSNTEAFF
TRBV6-5	TRBJ1-1	-	-	TGTGCCAGCAGTTACCTAGTGAACACTGAAGCTTTCTTT	CASSYLVNTEAFF
TRBV7-3	TRBJ1-1	TRBD1	-	TGTGCCAGCAGCTTGACAGGGGGGCAAGCTTTCTTT	CASSLTGGQAFF
TRBV4-2	TRBJ2-7	TRBD2	-	TGTGCCAGCAGCCAAGATAGTGGGGGAGGGCCTTACGAGCAGTACTTC	CASSQDSGGGPYEQYF
TRBV14	TRBJ1-5	-	-	TGTGCCAGCAGCCAAGACGGCAATCAGCCCCAGCATTTT	CASSQDGNQPQHF
TRBV28	TRBJ2-7	-	once	TGTGCCAGTGGGGGGAACTACGAGCAGTACTTC	CASGGNYEQYF
TRBV6-6	TRBJ2-5	-	-	TGTGCCAGCAGTCTTCCTGGGGGCGCATCCGAGACCCAGTACTTC	CASSLPGGASETQYF
TRBV7-2	TRBJ1-4	TRBD1	-	TGTGCCAGCAGCTCCCGGACAGGAGCTAATGAAAAACTGTTTTTT	CASSSRTGANEKLFF
TRBV27	TRBJ2-3	-	-	TGTGCCAGCAGTCCATCCCTTCCAGATACGCAGTATTTT	CASSPSLPDTQYF
TRBV4-1	TRBJ2-3	-	-	TGCGCCAGCAGGTCCGGGGATGGCGGGCGTCTCGATACGCAGTATTTT	CASRSGDGGRLDTQYF
TRBV4-1	TRBJ1-2	-	-	TGCGCCAGCAGCCCCCTCGGCAGGGCTAACTATGGCTACACCTTC	CASSPLGRANYGYTF
TRBV7-9	TRBJ2-7	TRBD2	-	TGTGCCAGCAGCTCCAGGACTAGCGGATTCTACGAGCAGTACTTC	CASSSRTSGFYEQYF
TRBV30	TRBJ1-4	-	-	TGTGCCTGGACCCTGGGGGGTATTGGAGGGCGGTGGGATGAAAAACTGTTTTTT	CAWTLGGIGGRWDEKLFF
TRBV7-9	TRBJ2-2	-	few	TGTGCCAGCAGCTTAGCCGGGGAGCTGTTTTTT	CASSLAGELFF
TRBV27	TRBJ1-4	-	-	TGTGCCAGCAGATCGGGGGGATTCCGCACTAATGAAAAACTGTTTTTT	CASRSGGFRTNEKLFF
TRBV5-1	TRBJ2-1	TRBD2	-	TGCGCCAGCAGCCGAGCGGGAGTGTCTGATGAGCAGTTCTTC	CASSRAGVSDEQFF
TRBV6-6	TRBJ2-1	-	-	TGTGCCAGCAGTTACGGACTCCCGGTGTTCGCGTTCTTC	CASSYGLPVFAFF
TRBV5-1	TRBJ2-7	-	-	TGCGCCAGCAGGGAGGGACCCTACGAGCAGTACTTC	CASREGPYEQYF
TRBV28	TRBJ2-1	TRBD1	once	TGTGCCAGCAGTACGCCAGGGGGATCCTACAATGAGCAGTTCTTC	CASSTPGGSYNEQFF
TRBV28	TRBJ2-7	TRBD2	-	TGTGCCAGCAGCCCCGGGGGGAGGGCCTACGAGCAGTACTTC	CASSPGGRAYEQYF
TRBV30	TRBJ1-3	-	-	TGTGCCTGGACTGAGGGGCTCCGGGACACCATATATTTT	CAWTEGLRDTIYF
TRBV5-4	TRBJ2-7	TRBD2	-	TGTGCCAGCAGTCCACGGGGGGGCTTCTACGAGCAGTACTTC	CASSPRGGFYEQYF
TRBV5-1	TRBJ1-1	-	-	TGCGCCAGCAGCTTGGGGGCCGGAATGAACACTGAAGCTTTCTTT	CASSLGAGMNTEAFF
TRBV28	TRBJ2-4	-	-	TGTGCCAGCACTGATACCGGGACAGCCAAAAACATTCAGTACTTC	CASTDTGTAKNIQYF
TRBV6-1	TRBJ1-1	-	-	TGTGCCAGCAGTGAAATGGGGGACACTGAAGCTTTCTTT	CASSEMGDTEAFF
TRBV7-9	TRBJ2-1	TRBD2	-	TGTGCCAGCAGCCCCGGGCTAGCGGAGCACAATGAGCAGTTCTTC	CASSPGLAEHNEQFF
TRBV25-1	TRBJ1-4	-	-	TGTGCCAGCAGTGCCGACGGTCCCTTTGCTGAAAAACTGTTTTTT	CASSADGPFAEKLFF